This T cell receptor (beta chain) emerged from a study of blood T cell repertoires in COVID-19. Turning to the study itself: PBMCs, B-cell-depleted T cells, or T cells provided the cDNA or gDNA that made up the material.

This CDR3 is 15 amino acids long. V dropped 5 bases and J dropped 6; count of bases not matched to a gene: 6. The V gene's germline CDR1 is MGHRA and CDR2 YSYEKL. In the original analysis: Amplifying reference gene primers gave estimates of nucleated cell counts. This table comes from immunoSEQ multiplex PCR, and its TCRdb copy is limited to in-frame clones, with some not included. That table is the source of V, J and clone size, and D and trimming were worked out from the DNA. The sample consists of more than 150,000 clones, about 82% of them appearing once. The receptor was isolated from a man aged 45-60 years with active or convalescent COVID-19. This chain joins TRBV4-1 and TRBJ2-2; 10 bases fit TRBD1. Sequenced input: peripheral blood. The CDR3 bases are TGCGCCAGCAGCGACGGGACAGGGGATCCCGGGGAGCTGTTTTTT. This encodes CASSDGTGDPGELFF.